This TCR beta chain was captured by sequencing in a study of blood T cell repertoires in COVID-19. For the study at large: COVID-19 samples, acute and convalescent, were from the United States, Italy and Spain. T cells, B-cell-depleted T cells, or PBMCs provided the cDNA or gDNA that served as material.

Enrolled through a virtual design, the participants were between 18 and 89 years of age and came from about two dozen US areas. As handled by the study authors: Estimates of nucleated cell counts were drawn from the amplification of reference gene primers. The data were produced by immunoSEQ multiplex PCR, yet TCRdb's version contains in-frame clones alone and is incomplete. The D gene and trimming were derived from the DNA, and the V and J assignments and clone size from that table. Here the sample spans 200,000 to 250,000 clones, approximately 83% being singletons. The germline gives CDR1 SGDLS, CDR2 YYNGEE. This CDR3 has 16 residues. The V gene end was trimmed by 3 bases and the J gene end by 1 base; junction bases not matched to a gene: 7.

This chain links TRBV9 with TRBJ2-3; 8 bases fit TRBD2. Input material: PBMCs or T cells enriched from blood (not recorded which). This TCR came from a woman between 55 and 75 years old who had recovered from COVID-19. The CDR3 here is CASSANGLAGTDTQYF. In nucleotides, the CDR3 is TGTGCCAGCAGCGCGAACGGACTAGCAGGCACAGATACGCAGTATTTT.